This T cell receptor beta chain emerged from a study of OX40 agonist ivuxolimab in advanced cancers. In germline, CDR1 is MNHNS, CDR2 SASEGT. Deletions cut 2 bases from V and 3 bases from J, with 16 bases between. The CDR3 is 17 amino acids. Sequencing was performed with immunoSEQ multiplex PCR; in TCRdb, only in-frame clones are kept and a portion is missing. The table has fewer than 25,000 clones, more than 75% seen once; the top ten hold around 38%. This rearrangement joins TRBV6-1 to TRBJ1-4; possibly TRBD1 for D (5 bases). The receptor's source is an adult with an advanced solid tumor such as melanoma, head and neck, liver or kidney cancer. This specimen consisted of CD4+ or CD8+ T cells sorted from blood, obtained in a trial of the OX40 agonist ivuxolimab. Here the CDR3 DNA reads TGTGCCAGCAGTGAAAACAGGAGCCCATTTGCTAATGAAAAACTGTTTTTT. Translated: CASSENRSPFANEKLFF.